These 16 T cell receptor beta chains came from one sample sequenced in a study of regulatory T cells in long-lasting Graves disease. As for time point: persistent/refractory GD, antithyroid drugs over 5 years with positive TRAb. PBMC-extracted RNA yielded the TCR library. Through Arm-PCR of CDR3 regions and iRepertoire HTBI primers, TCR beta libraries were built. TCRdb ran MiXCR on the multiplex PCR reads and lists one entry per CDR3 protein. The data hold roughly 450,000 distinct CDR3 sequences, with approximately 23% observed a single time. The source was peripheral blood mononuclear cells (PBMCs), collected when the disease was refractory, from a patient treated with antithyroid drugs. These receptors all come from a female donor with Graves disease.

Turning to this clonotype: This CDR3 is missing its conserved last phenylalanine or tryptophan, likely due to a read error. In nucleotides, the CDR3 is TGTGCCAGTAGTCCATCGACCCAAGAGACCCAGTACTCC. This translates into CASSPSTQETQYS. The chain uses TRBV19 and TRBJ2-5; D is unclear. The length of the CDR3 is 13 residues. Trimming shortened V by 5 bases and J by 1 base, and 8 bases separated the two germline ends. Germline assignment: CDR1 LNHDA and CDR2 SQIVND (reference sequence).

The rearrangement links TRBV29-1 to TRBJ2-7; weak D call: TRBD1 (5 bases). Germline-derived CDR1 and CDR2 are SQVTM and ANQGSEA. The CDR3 has 12 residues. Written as DNA, the CDR3 is TGCAGAGGGGCCCAGGGCACCTACGAGCAGTACTTC. Protein sequence: CRGAQGTYEQYF.

This clonotype was counted a few times. The chain couples TRBV7-9 to TRBJ1-1; 9 bases are shared with TRBD1. This CDR3 comprises 15 residues. Germline V CDR1 and CDR2: SEHNR, FQNEAQ (reference sequence). J lost 1 base, V lost 6 bases, and 6 bases had no gene match. This CDR3 reads CASRYLQGANTEAFF. The CDR3 nucleotides are TGTGCCAGCAGATACCTACAGGGGGCGAACACTGAAGCTTTCTTT.

Ten or more counts support this clonotype. The chain is built from TRBV27 and TRBJ1-4; a weak D match, TRBD1 (6 bases). CDR1 and CDR2 from the germline V gene are MNHEY and SMNVEV (reference sequence). CDR3 length: 15 residues. The V and J ends lost 1 base and 8 bases respectively, with 14 bases between them. CDR3 region: CASSLLGDNEEKLFF. The DNA for the CDR3 is TGTGCCAGCAGTTTATTAGGGGACAACGAAGAAAAACTGTTTTTT.

J is TRBJ2-1 and V is TRBV30; the D is unclear. The CDR3 is made up of 12 amino acids. Germline CDR1 GTSNPN, CDR2 SVGIG (reference sequence). The germline V and J ends were trimmed by 0 bases and 9 bases, with 9 bases remaining between them. In nucleotides, the CDR3 is TGTGCCTGGAGTGTTGGCCTAGGTGAGCAGTTCTTC. It is translated as CAWSVGLGEQFF.

This clonotype was recorded many times. The V gene is TRBV3-1, the J gene TRBJ2-2, with D possibly being TRBD1 (5 bases). Germline CDR1 reads LGHDT; CDR2 reads YNNKEL (reference sequence). Trimming shortened V by 5 bases and J by 1 base, and 11 bases separated the two germline ends. This CDR3 is 15 amino acids long. CDR3 region: CASSSRQMNTGELFF. The CDR3 nucleotides are TGTGCCAGCAGCTCTCGACAGATGAACACCGGGGAGCTGTTTTTT.

This clonotype was detected many times. The chain carries TRBV27 and TRBJ2-7, with 7 bases matching TRBD1. The trim removed 3 bases at V and 2 bases at J, leaving 4 bases unmatched. The CDR3 is made up of 14 amino acids. In germline, CDR1 is MNHEY, CDR2 SMNVEV (reference sequence). The CDR3 reads CASSLGQRTYEQYF. The CDR3 DNA follows: TGTGCCAGCAGTTTGGGACAGAGAACCTACGAGCAGTACTTC.

CDR3 loop: CASSQERAWNQETQYF. The DNA for the CDR3 is TGTGCCAGCAGCCAAGAAAGGGCATGGAACCAAGAGACCCAGTACTTC. This chain joins TRBV14 and TRBJ2-5, with D hard to call. Per the germline V gene, CDR1 is SGHDN and CDR2 is FVKESK. Trimming pared 0 bases from V and 0 bases from J, leaving 11 bases between. The CDR3 is 16 residues long.

This clonotype appeared a few times. The genes are TRBV28 and TRBJ2-1; D may be TRBD1 or TRBD2 (5 bases each). CDR1 is MDHEN, CDR2 SYDVKM, per germline. The CDR3 is made up of 15 amino acids. The V end lost 4 bases, the J end lost 5 bases, and 15 bases lay between the germline ends. The DNA of the CDR3 is TGTGCCAGCAGTTCTGAGGGGTCCCCCGACAATGAGCAGTTCTTC. Protein sequence: CASSSEGSPDNEQFF.

This clonotype was picked up many times. V usage is TRBV2 and J usage is TRBJ2-7, with D uncertain. CDR1 and CDR2 (germline): SNHLY, FYNNEI. This CDR3 region has 10 residues. Trimming stripped 4 bases from V and 7 bases from J, with 5 bases between. The DNA for the CDR3 is TGTGCCAGCAGTGGCCGGGAGCAGTACTTC. Amino acid sequence: CASSGREQYF. Filled out from reference TRBV2 and TRBJ2-7, the complete variable domain reads EPEVTQTPSHQVTQMGQEVILRCVPISNHLYFYWYRQILGQKVEFLVSFYNNEISEKSEIFDDQFSVERPDGSNFTLKIRSTKLEDSAMYFCASSGREQYFGPGTRLTVT.

In its sample, this clonotype was seen many times. The J gene is TRBJ2-7, the V gene TRBV2, with D possibly being TRBD1 (5 bases). This CDR3 has 15 amino acids. In germline, CDR1 is SNHLY, CDR2 FYNNEI. Trimming stripped 3 bases from V and 0 bases from J, with 12 bases between. The chain's CDR3 is CASSEGRRSSYEQYF. CDR3 DNA: TGTGCCAGCAGTGAGGGGCGGCGGAGCTCCTACGAGCAGTACTTC.

The gene calls are TRBV7-9 and TRBJ1-2; TRBD1 matches at 10 bases. This CDR3 has 15 amino acids. The V and J ends lost 4 bases and 7 bases, in that order; junction bases with no gene match: 9. In germline, CDR1 is SEHNR, CDR2 FQNEAQ (reference sequence). CDR3 region: CASSYSGGQGSGYTF. CDR3 in DNA: TGTGCCAGCAGCTACTCTGGGGGACAGGGGAGTGGCTACACCTTC.

This clonotype was detected many times. CDR3 in amino acids: CASRVSGRNTIYF. CDR3 nucleotides: TGTGCCAGCAGGGTGAGCGGTAGAAACACCATATATTTT. The rearrangement joins TRBV28 to TRBJ1-3; D is unclear. Germline assignment: CDR1 MDHEN and CDR2 SYDVKM. V dropped 6 bases and J dropped 5 bases, with 11 bases sitting between them. This CDR3 has 13 residues.

This clonotype was seen more than once but under ten times. The chain recombines TRBV20-1 with TRBJ2-7; no reliable D call. V was clipped by 5 bases and J by 0 bases, with 8 bases between them. The germline V gene encodes CDR1 DFQATT and CDR2 SNEGSKA (reference sequence). The CDR3 totals 12 residues. The CDR3 here is CSAADGSYEQYF. CDR3 nucleotides: TGCAGTGCTGCGGACGGCTCCTACGAGCAGTACTTC.

This clonotype was detected ten times or more. This chain connects TRBV7-2 to TRBJ2-5, with 8 bases matching TRBD2. With 1 base clipped from V and 1 base from J, the junction kept 2 bases outside the gene matches. The germline V gene encodes CDR1 SGHTA and CDR2 FQGNSA. This CDR3 has 15 amino acids. CDR3 sequence reads: CASSLELAAQETQYF. Written as DNA, the CDR3 is TGTGCCAGCAGCTTAGAACTAGCGGCCCAAGAGACCCAGTACTTC.

This clonotype was seen at least ten times. V gene TRBV28 combines with J gene TRBJ1-4; possibly TRBD1 for D (6 bases). With 2 bases removed from V and 4 bases from J, the gap between germline ends came to 20 bases. The CDR3 has 18 residues. CDR1 is MDHEN and CDR2 is SYDVKM in the germline V gene. Here the CDR3 DNA reads TGTGCCAGCAGTTTAGCTCGGTGGCAGGGGAGAGGTAATGAAAAACTGTTTTTT. Its translation is CASSLARWQGRGNEKLFF.